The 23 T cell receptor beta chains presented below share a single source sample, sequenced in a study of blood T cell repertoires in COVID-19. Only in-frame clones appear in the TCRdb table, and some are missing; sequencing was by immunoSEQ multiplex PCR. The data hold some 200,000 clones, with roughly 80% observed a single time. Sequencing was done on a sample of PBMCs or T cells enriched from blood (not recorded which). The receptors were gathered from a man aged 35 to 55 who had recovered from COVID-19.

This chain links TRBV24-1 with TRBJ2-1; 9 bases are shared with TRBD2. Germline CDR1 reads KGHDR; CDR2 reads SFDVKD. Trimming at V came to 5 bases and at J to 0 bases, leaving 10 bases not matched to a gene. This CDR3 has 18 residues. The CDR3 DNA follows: TGTGCCACCAGTGTTTCTAGCGGGATCAAGAGCTCCTACAATGAGCAGTTCTTC. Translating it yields CATSVSSGIKSSYNEQFF.

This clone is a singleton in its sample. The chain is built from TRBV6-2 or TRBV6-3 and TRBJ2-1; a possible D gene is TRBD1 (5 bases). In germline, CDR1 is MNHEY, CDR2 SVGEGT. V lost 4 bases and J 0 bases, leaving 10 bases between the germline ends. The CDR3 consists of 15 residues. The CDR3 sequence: CASSLQVHSYNEQFF. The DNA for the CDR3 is TGTGCCAGCAGTTTACAGGTACACTCCTACAATGAGCAGTTCTTC.

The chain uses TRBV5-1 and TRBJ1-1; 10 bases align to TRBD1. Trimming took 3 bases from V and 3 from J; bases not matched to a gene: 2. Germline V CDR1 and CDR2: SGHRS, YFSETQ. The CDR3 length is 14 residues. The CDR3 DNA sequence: TGCGCCAGCAGCTGGGGACAGGGGTACACTGAAGCTTTCTTT. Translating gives CASSWGQGYTEAFF.

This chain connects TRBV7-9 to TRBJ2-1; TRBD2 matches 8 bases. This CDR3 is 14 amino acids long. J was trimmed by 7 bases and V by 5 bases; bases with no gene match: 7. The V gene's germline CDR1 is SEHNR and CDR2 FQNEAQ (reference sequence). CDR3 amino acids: CASSQSGRWNEQFF. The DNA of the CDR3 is TGTGCCAGCAGCCAAAGCGGGAGATGGAATGAGCAGTTCTTC. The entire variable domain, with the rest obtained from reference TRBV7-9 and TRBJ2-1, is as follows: DTGVSQNPRHKITKRGQNVTFRCDPISEHNRLYWYRQTLGQGPEFLTYFQNEAQLEKSRLLSDRFSAERPKGSFSTLEIQRTEQGDSAMYLCASSQSGRWNEQFFGPGTRLTVL.

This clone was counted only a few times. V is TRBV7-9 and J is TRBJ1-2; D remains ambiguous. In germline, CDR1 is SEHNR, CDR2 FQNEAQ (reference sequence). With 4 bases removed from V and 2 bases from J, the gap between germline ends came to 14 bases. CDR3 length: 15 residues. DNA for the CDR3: TGTGCCAGCAGCTCCCGGGAAGGAGGGAACTATGGCTACACCTTC. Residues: CASSSREGGNYGYTF.

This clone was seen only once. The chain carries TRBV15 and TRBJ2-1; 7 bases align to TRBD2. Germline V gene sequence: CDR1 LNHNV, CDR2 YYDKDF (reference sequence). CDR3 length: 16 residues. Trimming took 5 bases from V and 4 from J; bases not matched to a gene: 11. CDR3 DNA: TGTGCCACCAGCCTGGACTCGGCGGGAGAATACAATGAGCAGTTCTTC. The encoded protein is CATSLDSAGEYNEQFF. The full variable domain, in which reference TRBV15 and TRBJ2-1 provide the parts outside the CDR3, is DAMVIQNPRYQVTQFGKPVTLSCSQTLNHNVMYWYQQKSSQAPKLLFHYYDKDFNNEADTPDNFQSRRPNTSFCFLDIRSPGLGDTAMYLCATSLDSAGEYNEQFFGPGTRLTVL.

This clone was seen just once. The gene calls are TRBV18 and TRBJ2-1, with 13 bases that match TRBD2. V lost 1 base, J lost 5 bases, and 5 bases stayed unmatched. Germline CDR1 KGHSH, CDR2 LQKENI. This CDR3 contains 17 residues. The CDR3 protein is CASSPQLGTSGNNEQFF. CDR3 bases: TGTGCCAGCTCACCACAGCTCGGGACTAGCGGGAACAATGAGCAGTTCTTC.

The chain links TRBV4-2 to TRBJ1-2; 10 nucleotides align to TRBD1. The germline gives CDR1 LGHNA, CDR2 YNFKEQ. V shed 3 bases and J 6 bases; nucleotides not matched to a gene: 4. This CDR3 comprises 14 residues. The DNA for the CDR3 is TGTGCCAGCAGCCAGGATGGACAGGGGGATGGCTACACCTTC. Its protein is CASSQDGQGDGYTF.

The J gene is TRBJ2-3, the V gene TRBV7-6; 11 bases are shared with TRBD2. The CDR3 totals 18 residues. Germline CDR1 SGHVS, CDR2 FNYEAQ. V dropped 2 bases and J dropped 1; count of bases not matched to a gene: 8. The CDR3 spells CASSLFSGRAYGTDTQYF. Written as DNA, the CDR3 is TGTGCCAGCAGCTTATTTAGCGGGAGGGCCTACGGCACAGATACGCAGTATTTT.

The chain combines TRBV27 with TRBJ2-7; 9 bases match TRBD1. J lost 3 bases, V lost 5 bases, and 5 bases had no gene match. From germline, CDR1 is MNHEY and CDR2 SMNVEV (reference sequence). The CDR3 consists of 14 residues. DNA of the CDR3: TGTGCCAGCAGTCCCAGACAGGGGGGCTACGAGCAGTACGTC. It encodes CASSPRQGGYEQYV.

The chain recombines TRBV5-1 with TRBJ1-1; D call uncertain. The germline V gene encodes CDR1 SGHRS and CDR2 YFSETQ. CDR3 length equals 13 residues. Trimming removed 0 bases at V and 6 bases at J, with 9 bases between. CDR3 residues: CASSLDPGPEAFF. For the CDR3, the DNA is TGCGCCAGCAGCTTGGATCCGGGTCCTGAAGCTTTCTTT.

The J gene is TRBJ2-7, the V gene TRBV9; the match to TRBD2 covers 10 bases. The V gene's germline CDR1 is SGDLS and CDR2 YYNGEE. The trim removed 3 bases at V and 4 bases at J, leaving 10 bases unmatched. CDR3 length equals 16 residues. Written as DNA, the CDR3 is TGTGCCAGCAGCGAACAAGCCGCTAGCGGGGGTTACGAGCAGTACGTC. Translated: CASSEQAASGGYEQYV.

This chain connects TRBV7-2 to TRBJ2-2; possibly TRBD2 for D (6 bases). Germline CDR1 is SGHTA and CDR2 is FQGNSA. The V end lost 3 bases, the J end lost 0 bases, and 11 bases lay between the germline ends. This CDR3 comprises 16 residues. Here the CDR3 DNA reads TGTGCCAGCAGCTTTTCCGCGGGACCGAACACCGGGGAGCTGTTTTTT. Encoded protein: CASSFSAGPNTGELFF.

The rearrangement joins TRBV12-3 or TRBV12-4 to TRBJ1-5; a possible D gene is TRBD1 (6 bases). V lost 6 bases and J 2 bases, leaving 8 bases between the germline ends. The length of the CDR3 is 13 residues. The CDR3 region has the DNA TGTGCCAGCAGGAGACAGGGCAATCAGCCCCAGCATTTT. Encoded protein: CASRRQGNQPQHF.

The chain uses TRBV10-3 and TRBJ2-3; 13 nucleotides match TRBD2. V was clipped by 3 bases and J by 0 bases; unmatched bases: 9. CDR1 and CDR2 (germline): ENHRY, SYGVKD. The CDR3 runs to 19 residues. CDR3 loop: CAISDSRGLAGSSTDTQYF. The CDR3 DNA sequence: TGTGCCATCAGTGATTCTCGGGGACTAGCGGGGTCTAGCACAGATACGCAGTATTTT.

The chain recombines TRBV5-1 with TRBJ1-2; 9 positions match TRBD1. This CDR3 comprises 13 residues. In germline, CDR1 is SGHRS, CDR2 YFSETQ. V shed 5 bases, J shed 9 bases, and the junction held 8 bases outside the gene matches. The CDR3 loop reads CASRRRDRERYTF. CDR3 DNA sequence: TGCGCCAGCAGACGCCGGGACAGGGAACGCTACACCTTC.

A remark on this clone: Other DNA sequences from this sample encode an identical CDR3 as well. CDR3 DNA sequence: TGCAGCGTGGGACGGGCGGGGGAAAAACTGTTTTTT. It encodes CSVGRAGEKLFF. This rearrangement joins TRBV29-1 to TRBJ1-4; tentative D call: TRBD1 (5 bases). The CDR3 is 12 amino acids. From germline, CDR1 is SQVTM and CDR2 ANQGSEA. V shed 6 bases and J shed 8 bases, with 13 bases lying between them.

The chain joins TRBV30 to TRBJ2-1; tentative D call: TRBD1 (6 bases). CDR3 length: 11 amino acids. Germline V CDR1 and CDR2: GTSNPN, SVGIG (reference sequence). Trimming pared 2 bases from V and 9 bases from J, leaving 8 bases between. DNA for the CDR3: TGTGCCTGGAGTAAAGGGGGTGAGCAGTTCTTC. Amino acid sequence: CAWSKGGEQFF.

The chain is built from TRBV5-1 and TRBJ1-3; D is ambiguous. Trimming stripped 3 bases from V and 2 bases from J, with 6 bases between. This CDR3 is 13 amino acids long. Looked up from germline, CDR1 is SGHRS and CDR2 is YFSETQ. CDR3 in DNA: TGCGCCAGCAGCTCGGAGCCTGGAAACACCATATATTTT. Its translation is CASSSEPGNTIYF.

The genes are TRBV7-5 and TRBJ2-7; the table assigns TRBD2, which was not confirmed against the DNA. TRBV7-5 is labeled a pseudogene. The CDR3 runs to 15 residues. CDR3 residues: CARSSPGLVVREQYV. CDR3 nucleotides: TGTGCCAGAAGCTCGCCCGGACTAGTGGTCAGGGAGCAGTACGTC.

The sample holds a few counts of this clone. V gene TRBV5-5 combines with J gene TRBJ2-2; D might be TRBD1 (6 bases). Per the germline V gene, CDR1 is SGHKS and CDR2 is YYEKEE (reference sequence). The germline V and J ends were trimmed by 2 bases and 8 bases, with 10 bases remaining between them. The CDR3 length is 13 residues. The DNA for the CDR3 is TGTGCCAGCAGCTTACAGGGTGAAGGGGAGCTGTTTTTT. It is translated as CASSLQGEGELFF.

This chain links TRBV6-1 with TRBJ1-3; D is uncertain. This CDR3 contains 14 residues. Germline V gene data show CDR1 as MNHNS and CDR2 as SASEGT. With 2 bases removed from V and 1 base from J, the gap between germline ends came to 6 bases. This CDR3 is CASSERGSGNTIYF. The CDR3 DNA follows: TGTGCCAGCAGTGAACGGGGTTCTGGAAACACCATATATTTT.

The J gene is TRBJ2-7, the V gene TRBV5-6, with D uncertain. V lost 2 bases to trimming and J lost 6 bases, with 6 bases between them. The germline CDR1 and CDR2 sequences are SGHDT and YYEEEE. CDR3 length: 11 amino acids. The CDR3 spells CASSLEIEQYF. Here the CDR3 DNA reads TGTGCCAGCAGCTTAGAGATCGAGCAGTACTTC.